This passage covers 3 T cell receptor beta chains from one sample sequenced in a study of shared clonotypes between healthy human individuals. Repertoires were generated with immunoSEQ multiplex PCR, while TCRdb's copy carries only in-frame clones and drops some. The data contain 470,000 or so clones, 81% of them singletons. Sequenced input: PBMCs. These receptors were taken from a woman between 40 and 55 years old in good health. Some clones in this sample may be carry-over from other donors' samples.

Regarding this clone: A single base is all that separates this from a far larger clone, so a read error is likely. This sample includes further DNA sequences coding for the same CDR3. The rearrangement links TRBV30 to TRBJ1-1, with D possibly being TRBD1 (5 bases). Germline-derived CDR1 and CDR2 are GTSNPN and SVGIG (reference sequence). The CDR3 consists of 16 residues. V was trimmed by 2 bases and J by 2 bases, leaving 18 bases between them. The CDR3 coding sequence is TGTGCCTGGAGTAATTCCAGGGTTAGGCCTAACACTGAAGCTTTCTTT. Translation gives CAWSNSRVRPNTEAFF.

With regard to this clone: With only one base between it and a far larger clone, this is likely a read error. The same CDR3 also results from other DNA sequences found in this sample. V gene TRBV15 combines with J gene TRBJ2-5; either TRBD1 or TRBD2 may fit D (7 bases each). The CDR3 is made up of 14 amino acids. The germline V gene has CDR1 LNHNV and CDR2 YYDKDF (reference sequence). Trimming removed 1 base from V and 4 bases from J, with 10 bases in between. The CDR3 spells CATSRAGGGETQYF. DNA for the CDR3: TGTGCCACCAGCAGAGCAGGGGGGGGAGAGACCCAGTACTTC.

CDR3 loop: CASSDENTEAFF. As DNA, the CDR3 is TGCGCCAGCAGTGACGAAAACACTGAAGCTTTCTTT. The J gene is TRBJ1-1, the V gene TRBV10-2; D not certain. Germline CDR1 and CDR2: WSHSY and SAAADI. The ends were cut back, 3 bases at V and 2 bases at J, with 4 bases in the middle. The CDR3 runs 12 residues.